The 19 T cell receptor beta chains listed next were all sequenced from one sample in a study of blood T cells in healthy people across ages. The authors ran a second PCR of about 6 to 11 cycles using a sample-barcoded 5' primer and a J-beta primer mix. Each CDR3 protein is one row after TCRdb ran MiXCR on the 5' RACE reads. The sample lists roughly 860,000 distinct CDR3 sequences, 62% occurring once. Sequenced input: blood. The receptors were gathered from a young man in good health.

This clonotype has a handful of counts. The chain couples TRBV20-1 to TRBJ2-5, with D uncertain. Germline loops: CDR1 DFQATT, CDR2 SNEGSKA (reference sequence). The V end was cut by 2 bases, the J end by 10 bases, with 14 bases between. There are 12 residues in the CDR3. In DNA form, the CDR3 reads TGCAGTGCTAGACTACCGGCCCAACACCAGTACTTC. Translation gives CSARLPAQHQYF.

This chain links TRBV6-5 with TRBJ2-7; 8 nucleotides align to TRBD2. This CDR3 region has 13 residues. The trim removed 5 bases at V and 3 bases at J, leaving 3 bases unmatched. Germline lookup yields CDR1 MNHEY and CDR2 SVGAGI. The CDR3 sequence is CASSKGLVYEQYF. The CDR3 region has the DNA TGTGCCAGCAGTAAGGGACTAGTCTACGAGCAGTACTTC.

This chain uses TRBV7-2 with TRBJ1-2; D remains unclear. This CDR3 comprises 15 residues. The germline gives CDR1 SGHTA, CDR2 FQGNSA. V gave up 6 bases and J gave up 4 bases, with 18 bases separating them. CDR3 protein: CASRQDRSTPYGYTF. The CDR3 DNA reads as TGTGCCAGCAGGCAAGACCGGTCTACTCCCTATGGCTACACCTTC.

The V and J genes are TRBV5-1 and TRBJ2-1, with D possibly called TRBD1 or TRBD2 (5 bases each). V was trimmed by 4 bases and J by 0 bases, leaving 11 bases between them. CDR1 and CDR2 (germline): SGHRS, YFSETQ. The CDR3 covers 15 residues. CDR3 DNA: TGCGCCAGCAGCCGGGGCAGTACCTCCTACAATGAGCAGTTCTTC. It translates to CASSRGSTSYNEQFF.

The rearrangement links TRBV29-1 to TRBJ2-4, with 8 bases lining up with TRBD2. The assigned J gene may be wrong: the sequence end matches TRBJ2-7 better. The CDR3 length is 14 residues. Germline loops: CDR1 SQVTM, CDR2 ANQGSEA. The CDR3 is CSVEVSGTRYEQYF. DNA of the CDR3: TGCAGCGTTGAGGTATCTGGGACTAGATACGAGCAGTACTTC.

This chain links TRBV29-1 with TRBJ2-1; D may be TRBD1 (6 bases). The CDR3 totals 14 residues. Germline loops: CDR1 SQVTM, CDR2 ANQGSEA. Between the trimmed V and J ends, which lost 6 bases and 4 bases, there was a span of 16 bases. CDR3 loop: CSVDQGTLYNEQFF. The CDR3 coding sequence is TGCAGCGTGGATCAGGGGACCCTATACAATGAGCAGTTCTTC.

This clonotype occurred once. The V gene is TRBV25-1, the J gene TRBJ1-1, with D possibly being TRBD1 (6 bases). This CDR3 comprises 13 residues. The V gene lost 4 bases and the J gene lost 6 bases, with 12 bases spanning the gap. Per the germline V gene, CDR1 is MGHDK and CDR2 is SYGVNS. CDR3 in DNA: TGTGCCAGCAGTGCGATACAGGGTTCTGAAGCTTTCTTT. This gives the protein CASSAIQGSEAFF.

The table lists this clonotype with a count of one. At one end the junction does not follow the germline gene, possibly because of a read error. V usage is TRBV7-3 and J usage is TRBJ2-1; 7 positions agree with TRBD2. This CDR3 comprises 17 residues. Looked up from germline, CDR1 is SGHTA and CDR2 is FQGTGA. The CDR3 DNA follows: TGTGTCAGCAGCCTATGGGCGGGGGTGACTACTATGAATGAGCAGTTCTTC. It yields the protein CVSSLWAGVTTMNEQFF.

The chain joins TRBV7-2 to TRBJ2-3, with 11 bases that match TRBD2. Germline V gene lookup returns CDR1 SGHTA and CDR2 FQGNSA. The CDR3 is 19 amino acids. The V segment lost 5 bases and the J segment 2 bases; nucleotides outside the gene matches: 15. The CDR3 DNA sequence: TGTGCCAGCAGCCCCGTCGGGCTAGCGGGGGGCAGCCTCACAGATACGCAGTATTTT. This codes for CASSPVGLAGGSLTDTQYF.

The chain couples TRBV5-5 to TRBJ2-7; 7 bases fit TRBD1. In germline, CDR1 is SGHKS, CDR2 YYEKEE (reference sequence). This CDR3 is built from 16 residues. J gave up 1 base and V 4 bases, and 11 bases lay outside the gene matches. CDR3 coding DNA: TGTGCCAGCAGCCGGGTCCCTACGACAGGGTCCTACGAGCAGTACTTC. Translating it yields CASSRVPTTGSYEQYF.

The chain couples TRBV9 to TRBJ2-2, with 7 bases that match TRBD2. CDR1 and CDR2 (germline): SGDLS, YYNGEE. Trimming removed 5 bases from V and 2 bases from J; junction bases left unmatched: 9. This CDR3 spans 16 amino acids. CDR3 DNA: TGTGCCAGCAGTGAGGCTCTAGCGGATAACACCGGGGAGCTGTTTTTT. Protein product: CASSEALADNTGELFF.

This chain uses TRBV28 with TRBJ2-7, with D perhaps matching TRBD1 (6 bases). The germline V gene encodes CDR1 MDHEN and CDR2 SYDVKM. The CDR3 is 12 amino acids. V lost 8 bases and J lost 3, with 11 bases in between. The CDR3 bases are TGTGCCAGCGGCTCGACAGGCTACGAGCAGTACTTC. Translated: CASGSTGYEQYF. Full variable domain (remainder filled in from reference TRBV28 and TRBJ2-7): DVKVTQSSRYLVKRTGEKVFLECVQDMDHENMFWYRQDPGLGLRLIYFSYDVKMKEKGDIPEGYSVSREKKERFSLILESASTNQTSMYLCASGSTGYEQYFGPGTRLTVT.

The chain joins TRBV6-2 or TRBV6-3 to TRBJ2-7; no clear D gene. Between the trimmed V and J ends, which lost 3 bases and 1 base, there was a span of 10 bases. The germline gives CDR1 MNHEY, CDR2 SVGEGT. The CDR3 consists of 14 residues. CDR3 sequence: CASSYWVESYEQYF. CDR3 DNA: TGTGCCAGCAGTTATTGGGTGGAGTCCTACGAGCAGTACTTC.

CDR3 in DNA: TGTGCCAGCAGTTACTTTTTGAAGGGCCCTACCTCCTACGAGCAGTACTTC. Protein sequence: CASSYFLKGPTSYEQYF. The chain combines TRBV6-2 or TRBV6-3 with TRBJ2-7; no firm D call. The CDR3 covers 17 residues. Germline-derived CDR1 and CDR2 are MNHEY and SVGEGT. V was shortened by 1 base and J by 0 bases, with 16 bases between the two germline ends.

V gene TRBV28 combines with J gene TRBJ1-5, with no clear D. The CDR3 consists of 14 residues. The germline V gene encodes CDR1 MDHEN and CDR2 SYDVKM. The V end was cut by 1 base, the J end by 2 bases, with 6 bases between. The CDR3 reads CASSLFQGNQPQHF. The CDR3 DNA reads TGTGCCAGCAGTTTATTTCAGGGCAATCAGCCCCAGCATTTT.

The chain recombines TRBV7-2 with TRBJ2-1; 10 bases agree with TRBD2. The length of the CDR3 is 16 residues. The germline V gene has CDR1 SGHTA and CDR2 FQGNSA. V shed 5 bases, J shed 2 bases, and the junction held 6 bases outside the gene matches. CDR3 in amino acids: CASSLLAGAAYNEQFF. The DNA of the CDR3 is TGTGCCAGCAGCCTCCTAGCGGGGGCAGCCTACAATGAGCAGTTCTTC.

This clonotype has more than one count but fewer than ten. The V call is TRBV5-1, the J call TRBJ2-7, with 9 positions matching TRBD1. Germline-derived CDR1 and CDR2 are SGHRS and YFSETQ. The CDR3 is 13 amino acids. V was clipped by 4 bases and J by 6 bases; unmatched bases: 5. In nucleotides, the CDR3 is TGCGCCAGCAGCAGGACAGGGGTGGCCGAGCAGTACTTC. It codes for CASSRTGVAEQYF.

The chain carries TRBV20-1 and TRBJ2-4; 8 bases are a match to TRBD1. The J call may be wrong; the DNA end is better matched by TRBJ2-7. The CDR3 sequence is 12 residues long. Germline-derived CDR1 and CDR2 are DFQATT and SNEGSKA (reference sequence). CDR3 in amino acids: CSARTGFHEQYF. Written as DNA, the CDR3 is TGCAGTGCGCGGACAGGGTTCCACGAGCAGTACTTC.

V is TRBV9 and J is TRBJ2-1; possible D gene TRBD2, 6 bases. This CDR3 region has 15 residues. V was trimmed by 4 bases and J by 4 bases, leaving 15 bases between them. Germline V gives CDR1 SGDLS, CDR2 YYNGEE. For the CDR3, the DNA is TGTGCCAGCAGCCCCTCCGGGACTCTTTACAATGAGCAGTTCTTC. Translated: CASSPSGTLYNEQFF.